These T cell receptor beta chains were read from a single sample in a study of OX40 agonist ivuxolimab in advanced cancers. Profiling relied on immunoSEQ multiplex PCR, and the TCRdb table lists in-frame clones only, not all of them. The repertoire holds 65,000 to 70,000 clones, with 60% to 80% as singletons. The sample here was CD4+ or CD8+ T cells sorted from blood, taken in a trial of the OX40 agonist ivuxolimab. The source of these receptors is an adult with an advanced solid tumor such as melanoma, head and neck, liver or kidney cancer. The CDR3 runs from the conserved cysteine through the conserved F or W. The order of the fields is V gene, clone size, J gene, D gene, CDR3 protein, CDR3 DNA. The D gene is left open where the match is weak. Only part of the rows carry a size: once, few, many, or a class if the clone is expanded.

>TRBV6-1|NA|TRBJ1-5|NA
CASSEYGINQPQHF
TGTGCCAGCAGTGAATACGGAATCAATCAGCCCCAGCATTTT
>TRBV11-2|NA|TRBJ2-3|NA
CASRYSSTDTQYF
TGTGCCAGCAGATATTCTAGCACAGATACGCAGTATTTT
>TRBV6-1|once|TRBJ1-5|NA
CATWTSVSGNQPQHF
TGTGCCACCTGGACCAGTGTTTCGGGCAATCAGCCCCAGCATTTT
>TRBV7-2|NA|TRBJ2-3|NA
CASSLSGTERADTQYF
TGTGCCAGCAGCTTATCGGGAACGGAGCGTGCAGATACGCAGTATTTT
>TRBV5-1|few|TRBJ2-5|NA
CASSLGTVQETQYF
TGCGCCAGCAGCTTAGGTACAGTCCAAGAGACCCAGTACTTC
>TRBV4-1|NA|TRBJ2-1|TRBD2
CASSQEFRLAGGPGEQFF
TGCGCCAGCAGCCAAGAATTTCGACTAGCGGGGGGGCCGGGTGAGCAGTTCTTC
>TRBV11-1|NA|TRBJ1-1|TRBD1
CASSLGQGNTEAFF
TGTGCCAGCAGCTTGGGACAGGGGAACACTGAAGCTTTCTTT
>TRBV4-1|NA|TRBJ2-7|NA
CASSPLEGEEQYF
TGCGCCAGCAGCCCCCTGGAGGGCGAAGAGCAGTACTTC
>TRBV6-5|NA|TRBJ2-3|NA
CASSYSRESTDTQYF
TGTGCCAGCAGTTACTCGAGGGAGTCCACAGATACGCAGTATTTT
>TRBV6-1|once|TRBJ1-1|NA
CASSEGKSWTEAFF
TGTGCCAGCAGTGAAGGTAAGAGTTGGACTGAAGCTTTCTTT
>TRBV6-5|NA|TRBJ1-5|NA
CASSYGPNQPQHF
TGTGCCAGCAGTTACGGGCCAAATCAGCCCCAGCATTTT
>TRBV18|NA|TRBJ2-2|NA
CASSSRRPNTGELFF
TGTGCCAGCTCTTCACGCAGGCCCAACACCGGGGAGCTGTTTTTT
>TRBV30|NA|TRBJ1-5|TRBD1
CAWSSTGGSNQPQHF
TGTGCCTGGAGCTCAACAGGGGGTAGCAATCAGCCCCAGCATTTT
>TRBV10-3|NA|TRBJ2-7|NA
CAISESAAYEQYF
TGTGCCATCAGTGAGTCGGCAGCCTACGAGCAGTACTTC
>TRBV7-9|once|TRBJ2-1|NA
CASSAQGFGNNEQFF
TGTGCCAGCAGCGCCCAGGGCTTTGGGAACAATGAGCAGTTCTTC
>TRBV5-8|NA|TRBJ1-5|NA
CASSHPIGGGNQPQHF
TGTGCCAGCAGCCACCCAATCGGGGGGGGCAATCAGCCCCAGCATTTT
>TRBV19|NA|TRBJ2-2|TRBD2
CASRRTSGANTGELFF
TGTGCCAGTAGGAGGACTAGCGGGGCGAACACCGGGGAGCTGTTTTTT
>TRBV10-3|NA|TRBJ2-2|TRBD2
CAISESIAGGPSAGELFF
TGTGCCATCAGTGAGTCGATCGCGGGAGGGCCCTCGGCCGGGGAGCTGTTTTTT
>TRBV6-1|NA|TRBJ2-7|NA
CASSRGDSLAYEQYF
TGTGCCAGCAGTAGGGGGGACAGCCTAGCCTACGAGCAGTACTTC
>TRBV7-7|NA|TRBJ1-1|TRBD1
CATHARTGGMNTEAFF
TGTGCTACACACGCCCGGACAGGGGGGATGAACACTGAAGCTTTCTTT
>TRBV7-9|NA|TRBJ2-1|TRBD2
CASSQAAGGDEQFF
TGTGCCAGCAGCCAAGCGGCGGGGGGTGATGAGCAGTTCTTC
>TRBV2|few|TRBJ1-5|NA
CASSARGYSNQPQHF
TGTGCCAGCAGTGCGAGAGGGTATAGCAATCAGCCCCAGCATTTT
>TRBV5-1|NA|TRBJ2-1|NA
CASSSPTYNEQFF
TGCGCCAGCAGCTCCCCCACTTACAATGAGCAGTTCTTC